Presented here are 26 T cell receptor beta chains from one specimen sequenced in a study of identical twins' blood T cells. One entry per CDR3 protein, called by TCRdb with MiXCR from the 5' RACE reads. Of about 370,000 distinct CDR3 sequences in the sample, roughly 31% were seen once. The sequenced sample consisted of PBMCs. Receptors were obtained from a woman aged 18 to 50 in good health.

This clonotype has a handful of counts. The chain is built from TRBV3-1 and TRBJ2-1; D unclear. This CDR3 spans 13 amino acids. Germline V lookup: CDR1 LGHDT, CDR2 YNNKEL (reference sequence). V lost 3 bases and J 6 bases, leaving 9 bases between the germline ends. The CDR3, as DNA: TGTGCCAGCAGCCATCGGTCTTCCAATGAGCAGTTCTTC. Its protein is CASSHRSSNEQFF.

About this clonotype itself: The junction does not match germline at one end; this may be a read error. The chain couples TRBV11-3 to TRBJ1-1, with no clear D. The germline gives CDR1 SGHNT, CDR2 YENEEA. This CDR3 has 13 amino acids. The CDR3 is CANSFYMGSEAFF. CDR3 nucleotides: TGTGCCAACAGCTTCTACATGGGTTCGGAAGCTTTCTTT.

The chain uses TRBV7-9 and TRBJ1-5, with a possible D match to TRBD1 (6 bases). The V gene lost 5 bases and the J gene lost 1 base, with 15 bases spanning the gap. Germline V lookup: CDR1 SEHNR, CDR2 FQNEAQ (reference sequence). The CDR3 has 16 residues. CDR3 loop: CASSPNRVGSNQPQHF. DNA of the CDR3: TGTGCCAGCAGCCCGAACAGGGTTGGGAGCAATCAGCCCCAGCATTTT.

The rearrangement uses TRBV25-1 and TRBJ1-3; D perhaps matches TRBD1 (6 bases). The CDR3 is made up of 15 amino acids. Trimming cost V 7 bases and J 2 bases, with 15 bases left between them. Germline-derived CDR1 and CDR2 are MGHDK and SYGVNS. This CDR3 reads CASTRSGTTGNTIYF. For the CDR3, the DNA is TGTGCCAGCACCCGTTCCGGGACAACTGGAAACACCATATATTTT.

The V and J genes are TRBV14 and TRBJ2-1; D gene unclear. Germline CDR1 reads SGHDN; CDR2 reads FVKESK. V was trimmed by 1 base and J by 8 bases, leaving 9 bases between them. The CDR3 is made up of 13 amino acids. This CDR3 is CASSQGRNYEQFF. CDR3 bases: TGTGCCAGCAGCCAAGGACGGAACTATGAGCAGTTCTTC.

Note on this clonotype: An end of the junction differs from the germline gene, which may be a read error. The CDR3 DNA is TGTTCCAGCAGCAGACAGGGTTTGTTCGAGACCCAGTACTTC. This translates into CSSSRQGLFETQYF. V gene TRBV6-5 combines with J gene TRBJ2-5, with 7 bases matching TRBD1. Germline CDR1 MNHEY, CDR2 SVGAGI. The CDR3 sequence is 14 residues long.

This clonotype has more than one count but fewer than ten. This chain joins TRBV7-2 and TRBJ1-4; 7 bases fit TRBD1. The CDR3 runs 12 residues. Germline CDR1 reads SGHTA; CDR2 reads FQGNSA. V lost 4 bases, J lost 8 bases, and 1 base stayed unmatched. The CDR3 DNA sequence: TGTGCCAGCAGCTCACAGGGGGAAAAACTGTTTTTT. As protein: CASSSQGEKLFF.

This clonotype appeared a few times. This chain connects TRBV5-4 to TRBJ2-1; D gene ambiguous. Germline V CDR1 and CDR2: SGHNT, YYREEE (reference sequence). This CDR3 has 16 amino acids. V lost 3 bases to trimming and J lost 8 bases, with 21 bases between them. Here the CDR3 reads CASSYPLDPIGDEQFF. Written as DNA, the CDR3 is TGTGCCAGCAGCTATCCCCTGGACCCAATTGGGGATGAGCAGTTCTTC.

This clonotype has a count of ten or more. V is TRBV24-1 and J is TRBJ1-1; 7 bases match TRBD1. Germline values: CDR1 KGHDR, CDR2 SFDVKD. The V segment lost 10 bases and the J segment 2 bases; nucleotides outside the gene matches: 6. CDR3 length: 13 amino acids. The CDR3 reads CATRDRDNTEAFF. For the CDR3, the DNA is TGTGCCACAAGAGACAGGGATAACACTGAAGCTTTCTTT.

On this clonotype: At one end the junction does not follow the germline gene, possibly because of a read error. The chain couples TRBV18 to TRBJ1-4, with D unresolved. The CDR3 is made up of 12 amino acids. CDR1 and CDR2 (germline): KGHSH, LQKENI. In nucleotides, the CDR3 is TGTGCCAGCTCAGTCCGGACGGAGGAACTGTCTTTT. This translates into CASSVRTEELSF.

This clonotype was observed once. This chain uses TRBV29-1 with TRBJ2-1, with 10 bases identical to TRBD2. CDR3 length: 16 residues. Germline trimming cut 6 bases from V and 4 bases from J; bases unmatched to any gene: 12. From germline, CDR1 is SQVTM and CDR2 ANQGSEA. In DNA form, the CDR3 reads TGCAGCGTCGACCCTTGGACTAGCGGAGAGTACAATGAGCAGTTCTTC. Its translation: CSVDPWTSGEYNEQFF.

This CDR3 reads CASSSGQRDPYGYTF. CDR3 coding DNA: TGTGCCAGCAGCTCTGGACAGAGGGATCCCTATGGCTACACCTTC. The chain uses TRBV9 and TRBJ1-2; a weak D match, TRBD1 (6 bases). Trimming stripped 4 bases from V and 4 bases from J, with 17 bases between. This CDR3 comprises 15 residues. From germline, CDR1 is SGDLS and CDR2 YYNGEE.

The J gene is TRBJ1-1, the V gene TRBV13; 7 nucleotides align to TRBD1. The CDR3 has 16 residues. Germline V gives CDR1 PRHDT, CDR2 FYEKMQ (reference sequence). Trimming at V came to 4 bases and at J to 0 bases, leaving 8 bases not matched to a gene. The CDR3: CASSSSGQALNTEAFF. CDR3 sequence (DNA): TGTGCCAGCAGCTCAAGCGGACAGGCGCTGAACACTGAAGCTTTCTTT.

This rearrangement joins TRBV20-1 to TRBJ1-1, with D possibly being TRBD1 (5 bases). The V and J ends lost 5 bases and 4 bases respectively, with 20 bases between them. Germline V gene data show CDR1 as DFQATT and CDR2 as SNEGSKA (reference sequence). The CDR3 totals 15 residues. The CDR3 is CSAGSPEAGFTEAFF. The CDR3, as DNA: TGCAGTGCTGGAAGTCCCGAGGCAGGGTTCACTGAAGCTTTCTTT.

This chain connects TRBV2 to TRBJ1-2, with 9 bases fitting TRBD1. CDR3 size: 14 residues. The germline V gene has CDR1 SNHLY and CDR2 FYNNEI. V was clipped by 7 bases and J by 6 bases; unmatched bases: 9. The DNA of the CDR3 is TGTGCCAGCACGTTTTTGGGACAGGGCAATGGCTACACCTTC. Encoded protein: CASTFLGQGNGYTF.

On this clonotype: The germline gene is not matched at one end of the junction; a read error may be the cause. The chain links TRBV11-2 to TRBJ1-1; D is perhaps TRBD1 (6 bases). The CDR3 has 15 residues. CDR1 SGHAT and CDR2 FQNNGV come from the germline V gene. Written as DNA, the CDR3 is TGTACCAGCAGCTCAAGGGGGGGTCGCGACGCTGAAGCTTTCTTT. Translating gives CTSSSRGGRDAEAFF.

CDR3 sequence: CASSLLQYNEQFF. The CDR3 DNA reads as TGTGCCAGCAGCTTGTTACAGTACAATGAGCAGTTCTTC. V usage is TRBV7-2 and J usage is TRBJ2-1; D uncertain. The CDR3 runs 13 residues. Per the germline V gene, CDR1 is SGHTA and CDR2 is FQGNSA. Trimming took off 3 bases at V and 4 bases at J, with 7 bases between the two ends.

This clonotype was observed a handful of times. V gene TRBV19 combines with J gene TRBJ1-1, with D possibly matching TRBD1 (5 bases). The V gene lost 7 bases and the J gene lost 4 bases, with 13 bases spanning the gap. This CDR3 is built from 13 residues. Germline V gene data show CDR1 as LNHDA and CDR2 as SQIVND (reference sequence). The CDR3 DNA is TGTGCCAGTAAGGCTGGCAGGGTCACTGAAGCTTTCTTT. This translates into CASKAGRVTEAFF.

This clonotype was seen once. This chain links TRBV20-1 with TRBJ2-7; TRBD1 is a possible D gene (5 bases). The length of the CDR3 is 13 residues. The ends were cut back, 3 bases at V and 1 base at J, with 10 bases in the middle. CDR1 is DFQATT and CDR2 is SNEGSKA in the germline V gene (reference sequence). The CDR3 protein is CSARLPGSYEQYF. For the CDR3, the DNA is TGCAGTGCTAGGCTCCCAGGGTCCTACGAGCAGTACTTC.

This chain uses TRBV7-9 with TRBJ2-1, with TRBD2 matching over 10 bases. The CDR3 runs to 17 residues. V lost 5 bases, J lost 5 bases, and 12 bases stayed unmatched. Germline V gives CDR1 SEHNR, CDR2 FQNEAQ (reference sequence). The CDR3 region has the DNA TGTGCCAGCAGCAAACCCGTAGCGGGAGGATCAAACAATGAGCAGTTCTTC. Protein sequence: CASSKPVAGGSNNEQFF.

This clonotype was seen a handful of times. CDR3 sequence reads: CASSLSVPHPTDTQYF. The DNA of the CDR3 is TGTGCCAGCAGTTTATCGGTCCCCCACCCCACAGATACGCAGTATTTT. The chain uses TRBV27 and TRBJ2-3; D is unresolved. Trimming took 0 bases from V and 2 from J, leaving 12 bases between them. Germline values: CDR1 MNHEY, CDR2 SMNVEV (reference sequence). CDR3 size: 16 residues.

This clonotype was seen repeatedly, ten times or more. The chain couples TRBV20-1 to TRBJ2-3, with 9 bases that match TRBD1. With V trimmed by 5 bases and J by 1 base, 7 bases remained unmatched. The CDR3 runs 15 residues. Looked up from germline, CDR1 is DFQATT and CDR2 is SNEGSKA (reference sequence). This chain's CDR3 is CSALRGDRGTDTQYF. DNA for the CDR3: TGCAGTGCTCTCAGAGGGGACAGGGGCACAGATACGCAGTATTTT.

For this clonotype: The junction differs from germline at one of its ends, possibly a read error. The chain couples TRBV10-3 to TRBJ1-2; tentatively, D is TRBD1 (5 bases). CDR1 ENHRY and CDR2 SYGVKD come from the germline V gene. The CDR3 is 13 amino acids. The CDR3 DNA reads as TGTGCCGTCAGGGCGGGCACAAATTATGGCTACACCTTC. This gives the protein CAVRAGTNYGYTF.

The chain combines TRBV20-1 with TRBJ1-3; D ambiguous. Germline values: CDR1 DFQATT, CDR2 SNEGSKA (reference sequence). With 1 base removed from V and 8 bases from J, the gap between germline ends came to 18 bases. The CDR3 extends over 15 amino acids. CDR3 protein: CSARGPGNLGYTIYF. The CDR3 nucleotides are TGCAGTGCTAGAGGGCCAGGCAACCTAGGATACACCATATATTTT.

CDR3 nucleotides: TGTGCCATCATGGGACAGAGTTATAATTCACCCCTCCACTTT. Translated, it gives CAIMGQSYNSPLHF. The V gene is TRBV10-3, the J gene TRBJ1-6, with 7 bases aligning to TRBD1. The CDR3 covers 14 residues. After removal of 7 bases from V and 4 bases from J, the junction contained 4 bases not matched to a gene. Germline V gene sequence: CDR1 ENHRY, CDR2 SYGVKD.

V is TRBV5-6 and J is TRBJ1-1; a possible D gene is TRBD1 (6 bases). Trimming took 3 bases from V and 2 from J, leaving 14 bases between them. The CDR3 runs to 15 residues. Germline-derived CDR1 and CDR2 are SGHDT and YYEEEE. CDR3 region: CASSYTGYINTEAFF. The CDR3 DNA reads TGTGCCAGCAGCTACACAGGGTATATCAACACTGAAGCTTTCTTT. The full variable domain, completed using reference TRBV5-6 and TRBJ1-1, is DAGVTQSPTHLIKTRGQQVTLRCSPKSGHDTVSWYQQALGQGPQFIFQYYEEEERQRGNFPDRFSGHQFPNYSSELNVNALLLGDSALYLCASSYTGYINTEAFFGQGTRLTVV.